The 10 T cell receptor beta chains listed next were all sequenced from one sample in a study of T cell changes during pregnancy in multiple sclerosis. Clones were sequenced by immunoSEQ multiplex PCR, and TCRdb holds only the in-frame ones, with some missing. Of about 120,000 clones listed, under 95% are singletons. The source material was peripheral blood, sampled before pregnancy. The receptors were gathered from a female donor with multiple sclerosis, enrolled in a pregnancy study.

The chain joins TRBV19 to TRBJ2-3; 7 nucleotides align to TRBD2. Per the germline V gene, CDR1 is LNHDA and CDR2 is SQIVND (reference sequence). V lost 6 bases and J lost 8; bases outside the gene matches: 8. The CDR3 loop spans 13 amino acids. DNA for the CDR3: TGTGCCAGTAGCACGGGGACTACTGGTACGCAGTATTTT. It specifies CASSTGTTGTQYF.

This clone has only one observation. V usage is TRBV18 and J usage is TRBJ1-4; D ambiguous. Per the germline V gene, CDR1 is KGHSH and CDR2 is LQKENI. The CDR3 spans 14 residues. Trimming shortened V by 3 bases and J by 0 bases, and 5 bases separated the two germline ends. The CDR3 loop reads CASSPRATNEKLFF. The DNA for the CDR3 is TGTGCCAGCTCACCGAGGGCAACTAATGAAAAACTGTTTTTT.

The gene calls are TRBV19 and TRBJ1-1, with D maybe TRBD1 (5 bases). Per the germline V gene, CDR1 is LNHDA and CDR2 is SQIVND (reference sequence). Trimming pared 3 bases from V and 3 bases from J, leaving 8 bases between. The CDR3 has 13 amino acids. The CDR3 nucleotides are TGTGCCAGTAGTATCCAAGGGGACACTGAAGCTTTCTTT. Translated: CASSIQGDTEAFF. The full variable domain, with the rest looked up from reference TRBV19 and TRBJ1-1, is DGGITQSPKYLFRKEGQNVTLSCEQNLNHDAMYWYRQDPGQGLRLIYYSQIVNDFQKGDIAEGYSVSREKKESFPLTVTSAQKNPTAFYLCASSIQGDTEAFFGQGTRLTVV.

This clone came up once. The chain employs TRBV27 and TRBJ1-1, with TRBD1 as a possible D gene (5 bases). CDR1 and CDR2 from the germline V gene are MNHEY and SMNVEV (reference sequence). V dropped 3 bases and J dropped 0 bases, with 11 bases sitting between them. This CDR3 is 15 amino acids long. CDR3 amino acids: CASSLGQGLNTEAFF. DNA of the CDR3: TGTGCCAGCAGTTTGGGGCAGGGTCTGAACACTGAAGCTTTCTTT.

The J gene is TRBJ2-2, the V gene TRBV5-4; 10 bases agree with TRBD2. The CDR3 has 16 residues. Germline trimming cut 4 bases from V and 5 bases from J; bases unmatched to any gene: 8. Germline assignment: CDR1 SGHNT and CDR2 YYREEE (reference sequence). The CDR3 DNA reads as TGTGCCAGCAGCCCGCGGTTTAGCGGGGGGACCGGGGAGCTGTTTTTT. It is translated as CASSPRFSGGTGELFF.

This chain uses TRBV9 with TRBJ1-3; 10 positions agree with TRBD1. The V gene end was trimmed by 4 bases and the J gene end by 4 bases; junction bases not matched to a gene: 5. The CDR3 runs 15 residues. From germline, CDR1 is SGDLS and CDR2 YYNGEE. The CDR3 nucleotides read TGTGCCAGCAGCTCGACAGGGGGCATAGGAAACACCATATATTTT. Its translation is CASSSTGGIGNTIYF.

This clone was found once. J is TRBJ1-1 and V is TRBV7-9; perhaps TRBD1 as D (6 bases). V lost 5 bases and J 7 bases, leaving 17 bases between the germline ends. This CDR3 is 14 amino acids long. Germline V lookup: CDR1 SEHNR, CDR2 FQNEAQ (reference sequence). The CDR3 nucleotides read TGTGCCAGCAGCCAGGGACGGCTAGGGGGTGAAGCTTTCTTT. Its protein is CASSQGRLGGEAFF. The full variable domain, completed using reference TRBV7-9 and TRBJ1-1, is DTGVSQNPRHKITKRGQNVTFRCDPISEHNRLYWYRQTLGQGPEFLTYFQNEAQLEKSRLLSDRFSAERPKGSFSTLEIQRTEQGDSAMYLCASSQGRLGGEAFFGQGTRLTVV.

V is TRBV15 and J is TRBJ2-3; D is unclear. The CDR3 runs 13 residues. Between the trimmed V and J ends, which lost 3 bases and 1 base, there was a span of 5 bases. Germline V lookup: CDR1 LNHNV, CDR2 YYDKDF (reference sequence). The CDR3 sequence is CATSRGRTDTQYF. The DNA for the CDR3 is TGTGCCACCAGCAGGGGCCGCACAGATACGCAGTATTTT.

This CDR3 is CASSERLGGAGYNEQFF. The DNA for the CDR3 is TGTGCCAGCAGCGAGAGACTGGGGGGGGCAGGTTACAATGAGCAGTTCTTC. The chain is built from TRBV9 and TRBJ2-1; a weak D match, TRBD2 (7 bases). This CDR3 has 17 residues. Germline values: CDR1 SGDLS, CDR2 YYNGEE. The V gene lost 3 bases and the J gene lost 4 bases, with 20 bases spanning the gap.

This sequence joins TRBV2 and TRBJ1-2; the match to TRBD1 covers 9 bases. This CDR3 has 14 amino acids. Losses at the gene ends were 5 bases for V and 4 bases for J; bases not matched to a gene: 5. Germline V CDR1 and CDR2: SNHLY, FYNNEI. The CDR3 sequence is CASSYRGLIYGYTF. CDR3 nucleotides: TGTGCCAGCAGTTACAGGGGGCTTATCTATGGCTACACCTTC.